The present T cell receptor (beta chain) was sequenced within a study (dated by TCRdb to between 2015 and 2017). In the study overall: The study tested whether tumor-infiltrating Tregs in breast cancer are recruited from blood Tregs or converted in situ from other CD4+ T cell subsets.

Cells that were CD4+CD25+CD127-/low were the ones isolated as Tregs. Tregs, naive and memory CD4+ T cells from tumor, blood and ipsilateral draining lymph nodes of a few breast cancer patients underwent full-length TCR alpha and beta sequencing. Tumor tissue and lymph nodes obtained by ipsilateral axillary dissection were perfused with PBS, cut into small pieces and digested using collagenase I and hyaluronidase. A purity exceeding 90% was confirmed by FACS for the sorted cell populations. Study-wide findings and limitations: Tumor memory CD4+ T cell TCR gene usage was found to cluster with blood and lymph node memory CD4+ cells and with lymph node naive CD4+ cells. The greatest overlap of tumor-infiltrating Treg TCR alpha and beta sequences was with tumor naive CD4+ T cells, followed next by blood naive CD4+ T cells. The larger-cohort validation was restricted to a single TCR beta V-J rearrangement rather than whole repertoires.

A few counts support this clonotype. The antigen it recognizes is unknown. Base qualities are not recorded, but no much larger clone differs from it by a single base. Full-length TCR variable regions were amplified by 5' RACE PCR with constant-region reverse primers, followed by semi-nested PCR with Nested Universal Primer A. The ReliaPrep RNA Cell Miniprep System was used to extract total RNA, which was then reverse transcribed into 5'RACE-ready cDNA with the SMARTer RACE 5'/3' Kit. Full-length TCR alpha and beta libraries were barcoded with multiplex adaptors and sequenced on an Illumina MiSeq. From the authors' description of their analysis: For each of nine subset-tissue groups, sequencing data from the five patients were pooled, and the groups were then compared using unsupervised clustering of TCR gene usage. Repertoire similarity was calculated with the Morisita-Horn index, weighting shared sequences by their contribution to each repertoire. TCRdb's own reprocessing of the public reads used fastp at Q25 and MiXCR and kept productive beta chains. CDR3 protein sequences are deduplicated, and each keeps its most common genes and DNA. The V and J calls shown here were made by TCRdb, not taken from the authors' results. The sample data list 34,000 or so distinct CDR3 sequences, and 25% to 30% of these were observed just once. The top ten constitute less than 2.5% of the sample.

Looking up the germline V gene yields CDR1 SGHVS and CDR2 FQNEAQ. The V end gives up 4 bases and the J end 0 bases, leaving 6 bases in the junction not matched to a gene. The CDR3 goes from the cysteine to the phenylalanine over 17 residues. Solely the CDR3 DNA is kept, with 51 bases framed from the first base. The chain is made from TRBV7-8 and TRBJ2-1; 10 bases in the middle match TRBD2. The sequence came from a female donor with breast cancer. Material for sequencing was tumor-infiltrating Tregs sorted from the breast tumor. CDR3 region: CASSSSGRVGSYNEQFF. The DNA sequence follows: TGTGCCAGCAGCTCCAGCGGGAGGGTGGGCTCCTACAATGAGCAGTTCTTC.